This TCR beta chain was documented in a study of blood T cells in healthy people across ages (dated by TCRdb to about 2015). Study-wide context: Template switching captured roughly one uniquely barcoded TCR beta cDNA molecule per two T cells in model experiments. Using deep sequencing normalized with unique cDNA molecular identifiers, the study measured how TCR beta repertoire diversity changes with age. Donors of different ages were randomly distributed across sequencing lanes to avoid experimental bias. The donors were split into four age groups: young (average about 15 years), middle-aged (roughly 42), aged (over 55) and long-lived (about 74). Using the same blood draw, the study looked at two additional independent replicas of 1 million unique cDNA reads for two donors, one aged 18 to 30 and the other aged 80 or older. Study-level results and caveats: Observed TCR beta diversity per million T cells fell roughly linearly with age, and a significant reduction was already apparent by age roughly 40. Because the CMV infection status of the donors was unknown, age-related changes in expanded clonotypes may potentially have been confounded. Because profiling used bulk unsorted PBMCs, naive and antigen-experienced compartments could not be compared conclusively. There was a strong correlation between observed TCR beta diversity and the percentage of naive T cells measured by flow cytometry. Estimates of total diversity from one million sequenced T cells were regarded as lower bounds and underestimates. Compared with the aged group, the long-lived group had more naive CD4+ T cells, fewer expanded clones and increased TCR diversity, a pattern suggesting age selection.

The donors were around 39 Caucasian individuals from Russia, aged roughly 6 to 90 years, who were systemically healthy. Around 10 milliliters of peripheral blood were drawn from each donor into EDTA-treated Vacutainer tubes. Ficoll-Paque density-gradient centrifugation was used to isolate PBMCs, with at least 7 million per sample. Total RNA, at least 6 micrograms per sample, was extracted from PBMCs with Trizol reagent. The percentages of naive CD45RAhigh/CD27high T cells were determined by flow cytometry on a PBMC aliquot from every donor. The receptor library was made with 5' RACE. The data were produced on an Illumina HiSeq 2500. A second roughly 6 to 12 cycle PCR used a sample-barcoded 5' primer and a J-beta primer mix. A unique molecular identifier was introduced onto each TCR beta cDNA molecule by a template-switch 5' adaptor carrying 12 random nucleotides. Each sample yielded at least 2.5 million CDR3-containing paired-end reads. First-strand cDNA was synthesized from all RNA with the Mint cDNA synthesis kit, primed by a TRBC-specific oligonucleotide. All cDNA was treated with uracil-DNA glycosylase and then went through a first 18-cycle PCR with the universal primers M1SS and BC2_uni_R. The paper's data handling went like this. For normalization, 1 million high-quality reads were randomly selected from each sample, with every read carrying a distinct molecular identifier. Reads with shared molecular identifiers were discarded instead of being binned into consensus sequences. MiTCR, set to a Q25 quality threshold and the strictest error-elimination algorithm, was used for CDR3 identification, clonotype clustering and error correction. A nonparametric unseen species model with Euler transformation was used to estimate a lower bound on total TCR beta diversity. The public reads were reprocessed in TCRdb via fastp at Q25 and MiXCR, keeping in-frame beta chains. Every distinct CDR3 protein forms one entry, paired with its most common genes and DNA. What appears here as the V and J calls and clone size reflects TCRdb's work, not the paper's. The sample data list fewer than 800,000 distinct CDR3 sequences, and approximately 49% of these were observed just once. Of the sample, approximately 32% falls within the top ten clones.

As encoded in the germline V gene, CDR1 is LGHNA while CDR2 is YSLEER. From cysteine to phenylalanine, the CDR3 is 16 amino acids long. Kept here is only the CDR3 DNA, which spans 48 bases and is read in frame from base 1. V and J are trimmed by 5 bases and 4 bases, and the gene matches miss 12 bases of the junction. This clonotype has only one observation. This receptor's antigen is unknown. No much larger clonotype is one base removed from it; base qualities were not supplied. One read alone makes for weak evidence. This chain is built from TRBV4-3 and TRBJ2-7; TRBD1 agrees with 9 junctional bases. The TCR was taken from a woman in her fifties or sixties in good health. Source material: blood. CDR3 region: CASSAHLGQGGYEQYF. In nucleotide form, the sequence is TGCGCCAGCAGCGCACACCTGGGACAGGGTGGGTACGAGCAGTACTTC.